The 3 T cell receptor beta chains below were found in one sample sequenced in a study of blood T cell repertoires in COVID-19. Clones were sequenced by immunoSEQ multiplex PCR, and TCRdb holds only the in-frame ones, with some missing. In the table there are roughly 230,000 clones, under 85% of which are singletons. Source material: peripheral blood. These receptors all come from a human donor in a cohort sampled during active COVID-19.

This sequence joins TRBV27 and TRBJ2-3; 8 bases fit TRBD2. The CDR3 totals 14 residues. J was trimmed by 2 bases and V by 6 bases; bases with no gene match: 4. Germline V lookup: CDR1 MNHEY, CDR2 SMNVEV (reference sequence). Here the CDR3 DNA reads TGTGCCAGCAGCACTAGCGGTTTCACAGATACGCAGTATTTT. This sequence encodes CASSTSGFTDTQYF.

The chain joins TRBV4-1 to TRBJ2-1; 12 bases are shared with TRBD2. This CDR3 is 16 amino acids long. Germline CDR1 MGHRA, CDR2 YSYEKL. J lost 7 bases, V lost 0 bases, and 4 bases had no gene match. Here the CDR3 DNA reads TGCGCCAGCAGCCAAGATACTAGCGGGAGGTGGAATGAGCAGTTCTTC. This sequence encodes CASSQDTSGRWNEQFF.

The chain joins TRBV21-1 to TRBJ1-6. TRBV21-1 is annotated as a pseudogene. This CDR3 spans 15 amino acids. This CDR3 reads CASSNYLGGASPLHF. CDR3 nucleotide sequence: TGTGCCAGCAGCAACTATTTGGGGGGAGCCTCACCCCTCCACTTT.